These 27 T cell receptor beta chains were all obtained from the same sample, sequenced in a study of cytomegalovirus exposure and HLA in healthy donors (dated 2017 in TCRdb). To prepare the library, the immunoSEQ multiplex PCR assay was applied. TCRdb re-hosts the immuneACCESS table, in-frame sequences only. Its copies lack some clones; in the studies checked, an unresolved V gene accounts for under half of them, and the cause for the rest is not known. The sample yields under 150,000 clones; just over 90% were counted once. Of the sample, approximately 0.7% falls within the top ten clones. The specimen sequenced was PBMCs. The receptors were gathered from a man in his late teens or twenties in good health and CMV-seronegative.

J is TRBJ2-5 and V is TRBV19; the match to TRBD1 covers 9 bases. V was clipped by 10 bases and J by 6 bases; unmatched bases: 9. This CDR3 comprises 13 residues. Per germline, CDR1 LNHDA and CDR2 SQIVND (reference sequence). CDR3 bases: TGTGCCACCGGACAGGGGAGCGGAAAGACCCAGTACTTC. Translation: CATGQGSGKTQYF.

The chain uses TRBV11-2 and TRBJ2-3, with D perhaps matching TRBD1 (6 bases). The CDR3 extends over 15 amino acids. The V end lost 5 bases, the J end lost 6 bases, and 18 bases lay between the germline ends. Germline V gene data show CDR1 as SGHAT and CDR2 as FQNNGV. The CDR3 protein is CASSAATAGEDTQYF. The CDR3 region has the DNA TGTGCCAGCAGCGCAGCGACGGCAGGGGAGGATACGCAGTATTTT. The full variable domain, in which reference TRBV11-2 and TRBJ2-3 provide the parts outside the CDR3, is EAGVAQSPRYKIIEKRQSVAFWCNPISGHATLYWYQQILGQGPKLLIQFQNNGVVDDSQLPKDRFSAERLKGVDSTLKIQPAKLEDSAVYLCASSAATAGEDTQYFGPGTRLTVL.

V is TRBV5-6 and J is TRBJ2-7, with TRBD2 identical over 11 bases. CDR1 is SGHDT, CDR2 YYEEEE, per germline. The CDR3 spans 14 residues. Trimming removed 3 bases from V and 3 bases from J; junction bases left unmatched: 2. The CDR3 nucleotides are TGTGCCAGCAGCTGGACTAGCGGGCACTACGAGCAGTACGTC. It specifies CASSWTSGHYEQYV.

This chain joins TRBV7-2 and TRBJ2-7; 12 nucleotides match TRBD2. Germline lookup yields CDR1 SGHTA and CDR2 FQGNSA. V dropped 5 bases and J dropped 4; count of bases not matched to a gene: 6. The CDR3 is 15 residues long. The chain's CDR3 is CASSHGTSGLYEQYV. CDR3 DNA: TGTGCCAGCAGCCACGGGACTAGCGGGCTGTACGAGCAGTACGTC.

The J gene is TRBJ2-2, the V gene TRBV9, with TRBD2 matching over 7 bases. Germline-derived CDR1 and CDR2 are SGDLS and YYNGEE. Trimming at V came to 0 bases and at J to 8 bases, leaving 4 bases not matched to a gene. The CDR3 runs 14 residues. The CDR3 here is CASSVDGRMGELFF. The CDR3 nucleotides are TGTGCCAGCAGCGTAGACGGGAGGATGGGGGAGCTGTTTTTT.

Note on this clone: The sample holds other DNA sequences that translate to the same CDR3. The chain links TRBV5-4 to TRBJ2-1; the match to TRBD1 covers 9 bases. Germline CDR1 reads SGHNT; CDR2 reads YYREEE (reference sequence). V was pared by 4 bases and J by 3 bases, with 2 bases of the junction left unmatched. The CDR3 covers 14 residues. CDR3 bases: TGTGCCAGCAGCCCGGGACAGGGCTACAATGAGCAGTTCTTC. This codes for CASSPGQGYNEQFF.

V gene TRBV6-6 combines with J gene TRBJ1-1; 8 nucleotides agree with TRBD1. The CDR3 runs to 12 residues. The germline V gene has CDR1 MNHNY and CDR2 SVGAGI (reference sequence). V lost 0 bases and J lost 11; bases outside the gene matches: 2. For the CDR3, the DNA is TGTGCCAGCAGTTACTCGCAGGGGGCTGCTTTCTTT. It is translated as CASSYSQGAAFF.

V is TRBV5-5 and J is TRBJ1-2; maybe TRBD1 (5 bases). The CDR3 is 15 residues long. CDR1 and CDR2 (germline): SGHKS, YYEKEE (reference sequence). V shed 0 bases and J shed 3 bases, with 12 bases lying between them. The CDR3 sequence: CASSLVEGTYYGYTF. The CDR3 DNA sequence: TGTGCCAGCAGCTTGGTGGAGGGGACGTACTATGGCTACACCTTC.

The chain is built from TRBV18 and TRBJ1-1; possible D gene TRBD1, 5 bases. The CDR3 totals 13 residues. Germline V lookup: CDR1 KGHSH, CDR2 LQKENI. The V gene lost 2 bases and the J gene lost 3 bases, with 7 bases spanning the gap. The CDR3 loop is CASSPGRDTEAFF. As DNA, the CDR3 is TGTGCCAGCTCACCAGGCAGGGACACTGAAGCTTTCTTT.

The J gene is TRBJ2-7, the V gene TRBV10-3; 10 nucleotides match TRBD1. Trimming took 6 bases from V and 5 from J; bases not matched to a gene: 10. The CDR3 runs 15 residues. Looked up from germline, CDR1 is ENHRY and CDR2 is SYGVKD. CDR3 sequence reads: CAIRRVGDRGHEQYF. In DNA form, the CDR3 reads TGTGCCATCAGGAGAGTAGGGGACAGGGGCCACGAGCAGTACTTC.

The sample holds one count of this clone. The chain joins TRBV19 to TRBJ1-1, with 7 nucleotides matching TRBD1. V was pared by 3 bases and J by 0 bases, with 7 bases of the junction left unmatched. Germline lookup yields CDR1 LNHDA and CDR2 SQIVND (reference sequence). The CDR3 is 16 amino acids. CDR3 in DNA: TGTGCCAGTAGTATGACCCGGGACAGAGTGAACACTGAAGCTTTCTTT. This codes for CASSMTRDRVNTEAFF. The variable domain in full, completed from reference TRBV19 and TRBJ1-1, reads DGGITQSPKYLFRKEGQNVTLSCEQNLNHDAMYWYRQDPGQGLRLIYYSQIVNDFQKGDIAEGYSVSREKKESFPLTVTSAQKNPTAFYLCASSMTRDRVNTEAFFGQGTRLTVV.

The chain uses TRBV11-2 and TRBJ2-5, with D perhaps matching TRBD1 (7 bases). This CDR3 spans 13 amino acids. The germline V and J ends were trimmed by 9 bases and 2 bases, with 13 bases remaining between them. Germline V gene lookup returns CDR1 SGHAT and CDR2 FQNNGV. CDR3 DNA: TGTGCCAGTACAGGGGACTCACAAGAGACCCAGTACTTC. Translating gives CASTGDSQETQYF.

The V call is TRBV2, the J call TRBJ1-5; possibly TRBD1 for D (6 bases). This CDR3 region has 15 residues. The V gene's germline CDR1 is SNHLY and CDR2 FYNNEI. V lost 7 bases to trimming and J lost 4 bases, with 17 bases between them. The CDR3 DNA reads TGTGCCAGCATCTTTGGAAGGGGACAAAATCAGCCCCAGCATTTT. Encoded protein: CASIFGRGQNQPQHF.

This sequence joins TRBV28 and TRBJ2-7, with 9 bases fitting TRBD1. Germline CDR1 and CDR2: MDHEN and SYDVKM. The CDR3 is 15 amino acids. Trimming took 6 bases from V and 0 from J; bases not matched to a gene: 6. CDR3 in amino acids: CASRRQGGDSYEQYF. DNA for the CDR3: TGTGCCAGCAGGAGACAGGGGGGAGACTCCTACGAGCAGTACTTC.

V gene TRBV19 combines with J gene TRBJ1-3; D might be TRBD1 (6 bases). Per germline, CDR1 LNHDA and CDR2 SQIVND (reference sequence). V lost 6 bases, J lost 0 bases, and 9 bases lay in between. This CDR3 contains 14 residues. The CDR3 protein is CASSQQGSGNTIYF. The DNA of the CDR3 is TGTGCCAGTAGCCAACAGGGCTCTGGAAACACCATATATTTT.

This chain links TRBV5-5 with TRBJ1-1; TRBD1 matches 7 bases. The CDR3 spans 12 residues. V gave up 6 bases and J gave up 5 bases; unmatched junction bases: 4. Germline CDR1 is SGHKS and CDR2 is YYEKEE (reference sequence). CDR3 region: CASMAGGTEAFF. CDR3 nucleotides: TGTGCCAGCATGGCAGGGGGGACTGAAGCTTTCTTT.

The table lists this clone with a count of one. The chain couples TRBV7-9 to TRBJ1-2, with D possibly TRBD1 on 6 matching bases. V shed 3 bases and J shed 8 bases, with 28 bases lying between them. Germline CDR1 is SEHNR and CDR2 is FQNEAQ (reference sequence). The CDR3 is made up of 18 amino acids. As DNA, the CDR3 is TGTGCCAGCAGCTTCCGCACCGGGACATTCCCCTCTCTGGGCGGCTACACCTTC. It yields the protein CASSFRTGTFPSLGGYTF.

This clone was detected only a few times. The V and J genes are TRBV7-4 and TRBJ1-2; 7 bases fit TRBD1. This CDR3 is built from 15 residues. Per germline, CDR1 SGHVT and CDR2 SQSDAQ. V was clipped by 3 bases and J by 3 bases; unmatched bases: 7. The CDR3 loop reads CASSLRGLGHYGYTF. CDR3 nucleotides: TGTGCCAGCAGCTTGAGGGGGCTTGGGCACTATGGCTACACCTTC. The full variable domain, completed using reference TRBV7-4 and TRBJ1-2, is GAGVSQSPRYKVAKRGRDVALRCDSISGHVTLYWYRQTLGQGSEVLTYSQSDAQRDKSGRPSGRFSAERPERSVSTLKIQRTEQGDSAVYLCASSLRGLGHYGYTFGSGTRLTVV.

This chain links TRBV7-2 with TRBJ2-7; TRBD1 aligns across 9 bases. Germline CDR1 SGHTA, CDR2 FQGNSA. This CDR3 spans 13 amino acids. The ends lost 6 bases at V and 4 bases at J; junction bases unmatched: 4. CDR3 DNA: TGTGCCAGCAGTTTTGACAGGGGGTACGAGCAGTACGTC. It specifies CASSFDRGYEQYV.

The chain carries TRBV10-3 and TRBJ1-5, with 7 nucleotides matching TRBD1. The ends lost 5 bases at V and 5 bases at J; junction bases unmatched: 6. From germline, CDR1 is ENHRY and CDR2 SYGVKD. The CDR3 consists of 14 residues. CDR3 sequence (DNA): TGTGCCATCAGTCCAGACAGGGCGGATCAGCCCCAGCATTTT. Translated: CAISPDRADQPQHF.

The V and J genes are TRBV13 and TRBJ1-5; 11 bases line up with TRBD1. Per the germline V gene, CDR1 is PRHDT and CDR2 is FYEKMQ (reference sequence). Losses at the gene ends were 6 bases for V and 6 bases for J; bases not matched to a gene: 4. CDR3 size: 14 residues. CDR3: CASSSGQGAQPQHF. The DNA of the CDR3 is TGTGCCAGCAGTTCCGGACAGGGGGCTCAGCCCCAGCATTTT. Based on the CDR3 plus reference TRBV13 and TRBJ1-5, the full variable domain is AAGVIQSPRHLIKEKRETATLKCYPIPRHDTVYWYQQGPGQDPQFLISFYEKMQSDKGSIPDRFSAQQFSDYHSELNMSSLELGDSALYFCASSSGQGAQPQHFGDGTRLSIL.

This chain connects TRBV7-8 to TRBJ2-7, with 14 bases that match TRBD2. Germline trimming cut 5 bases from V and 7 bases from J; bases unmatched to any gene: 10. Germline assignment: CDR1 SGHVS and CDR2 FQNEAQ. The CDR3 length is 16 residues. The CDR3 is CASSSGTSGSPHEQYV. For the CDR3, the DNA is TGTGCCAGCAGCAGCGGGACTAGCGGGAGTCCGCATGAGCAGTACGTC.

The chain is built from TRBV19 and TRBJ2-3; 11 bases match TRBD2. The CDR3 covers 18 residues. The V gene end was trimmed by 3 bases and the J gene end by 3 bases; junction bases not matched to a gene: 11. The germline V gene has CDR1 LNHDA and CDR2 SQIVND (reference sequence). The CDR3: CASSISTSGMRKTDTQYF. The CDR3 region has the DNA TGTGCCAGTAGTATTTCGACTAGCGGGATGAGGAAGACAGATACGCAGTATTTT.

The chain combines TRBV9 with TRBJ2-3, with TRBD2 matching over 11 bases. The trim removed 0 bases at V and 5 bases at J, leaving 8 bases unmatched. The CDR3 covers 17 residues. The germline gives CDR1 SGDLS, CDR2 YYNGEE. CDR3 DNA: TGTGCCAGCAGCGTAGACCTAGCGGGGGGAATTGTAGATACGCAGTATTTT. As protein: CASSVDLAGGIVDTQYF.

The chain carries TRBV4-3 and TRBJ2-1, with 11 bases fitting TRBD2. The germline V gene encodes CDR1 LGHNA and CDR2 YSLEER. Trimming cost V 3 bases and J 4 bases; bases outside gene matches: 5. CDR3 length: 16 amino acids. CDR3 sequence (DNA): TGCGCCAGCAGCCAGACCACTAGCGGGGGATACAATGAGCAGTTCTTC. Its translation is CASSQTTSGGYNEQFF.

This sequence joins TRBV5-1 and TRBJ1-2, with D maybe TRBD1 (6 bases). The germline CDR1 and CDR2 sequences are SGHRS and YFSETQ. V lost 4 bases, J lost 2 bases, and 9 bases lay in between. The CDR3 is 13 residues long. The CDR3 sequence is CASSRQENYGYTF. In DNA, the CDR3 is TGCGCCAGCAGCAGACAGGAGAACTATGGCTACACCTTC.

The chain is built from TRBV29-1 and TRBJ2-1; 7 bases align to TRBD2. Germline lookup yields CDR1 SQVTM and CDR2 ANQGSEA. This CDR3 has 15 residues. Trimming at V came to 5 bases and at J to 9 bases, leaving 16 bases not matched to a gene. CDR3 in DNA: TGCAGCGTTTTATCCCCAGCGGGATTACAAGGTGAGCAGTTCTTC. It encodes CSVLSPAGLQGEQFF.